The 9 T cell receptor beta chains given below trace back to one sample, sequenced in a study of blood T cell repertoires in COVID-19. Assay: immunoSEQ multiplex PCR; the TCRdb copy retains only in-frame clones and omits some. This table has 170,000 or so clones, approximately 80% appearing once. Sequences were obtained from PBMCs or T cells enriched from blood (not recorded which). These receptors were collected from a woman in her 50s who had recovered from COVID-19.

This chain links TRBV15 with TRBJ2-3, with 14 bases identical to TRBD2. CDR3 length: 15 amino acids. The germline gives CDR1 LNHNV, CDR2 YYDKDF (reference sequence). The junction had 3 bases not matched to a gene; V was cut back by 1 base and J by 9 bases. The CDR3 DNA follows: TGTGCCACCAGCAGAGCGGGACTAGCGGGAGACACGCAGTATTTT. It specifies CATSRAGLAGDTQYF.

The chain couples TRBV4-1 to TRBJ1-4; TRBD1 agrees at 8 bases. The V and J ends lost 0 bases and 0 bases, in that order; junction bases with no gene match: 9. The CDR3 is 19 amino acids. The germline V gene encodes CDR1 MGHRA and CDR2 YSYEKL. The CDR3 loop reads CASSQEAPDRGATNEKLFF. CDR3 bases: TGCGCCAGCAGCCAAGAAGCCCCCGACAGGGGTGCAACTAATGAAAAACTGTTTTTT.

The rearrangement joins TRBV7-6 to TRBJ2-1, with D possibly being TRBD1 (6 bases). Trimming stripped 0 bases from V and 6 bases from J, with 18 bases between. From germline, CDR1 is SGHVS and CDR2 FNYEAQ. The CDR3 totals 17 residues. This chain's CDR3 is CASSLARSQGYINEQFF. The CDR3 DNA reads as TGTGCCAGCAGCTTAGCGCGCTCGCAGGGGTACATCAATGAGCAGTTCTTC.

The genes are TRBV30 and TRBJ1-4, with TRBD1 as a possible D gene (5 bases). V lost 8 bases, J lost 0 bases, and 19 bases lay in between. Germline CDR1 reads GTSNPN; CDR2 reads SVGIG (reference sequence). The CDR3 loop spans 16 amino acids. The DNA for the CDR3 is TGTGCCGGAGGGTGGGACCCAGTTGCAACTAATGAAAAACTGTTTTTT. It specifies CAGGWDPVATNEKLFF.

The chain is built from TRBV19 and TRBJ2-3; 8 bases are a match to TRBD2. This CDR3 comprises 15 residues. Germline CDR1 reads LNHDA; CDR2 reads SQIVND (reference sequence). CDR3 DNA: TGTGCAGTCATGAGAAGCGGGAGCCTAACAGATACGCAGTATTTT. Translating gives CAVMRSGSLTDTQYF.

The chain links TRBV5-1 to TRBJ2-1, with D unclear. This CDR3 is 13 amino acids long. CDR1 and CDR2 from the germline V gene are SGHRS and YFSETQ. The ends were cut back, 1 base at V and 7 bases at J, with 9 bases in the middle. The CDR3 sequence: CASSLQTPNEQFF. The DNA of the CDR3 is TGCGCCAGCAGCTTGCAGACTCCTAATGAGCAGTTCTTC.

The CDR3 DNA reads TGTGCCAGCAGCTTGGAACAGGGGGGTCCCACCGGGGAGCTGTTTTTT. Residues: CASSLEQGGPTGELFF. The V call is TRBV5-4, the J call TRBJ2-2, with TRBD1 identical over 8 bases. Germline lookup yields CDR1 SGHNT and CDR2 YYREEE (reference sequence). CDR3 length equals 16 residues. The ends lost 0 bases at V and 4 bases at J; junction bases unmatched: 5.

As DNA, the CDR3 is TGTGCCAGCAGCTTAGACACAGACACCGGGGAGCTGTTTTTT. Translating gives CASSLDTDTGELFF. This chain links TRBV7-2 with TRBJ2-2; unclear D gene. The ends were cut back, 1 base at V and 3 bases at J, with 6 bases in the middle. The germline V gene encodes CDR1 SGHTA and CDR2 FQGNSA. This CDR3 is 14 amino acids long.

The chain couples TRBV7-3 to TRBJ1-1, with TRBD1 identical over 7 bases. With V trimmed by 2 bases and J by 0 bases, 0 bases remained unmatched. The CDR3 consists of 14 residues. Germline CDR1 and CDR2: SGHTA and FQGTGA. The CDR3 DNA sequence: TGTGCCAGCAGCTTAGACAGGGTGAACACTGAAGCTTTCTTT. Protein: CASSLDRVNTEAFF.